This entry lists 7 T cell receptor beta chains sequenced from one sample in a study of T cells in Graves' hyperthyroidism and ophthalmopathy. There were TCR beta CDR3 regions amplified from RNA transcripts. Carried out on the TCR CDR3, a first-round RT-PCR used the HTBI primer set. TCRdb re-analysed the multiplex PCR reads in MiXCR, keeping a single row per CDR3 protein. The table lists around 450,000 distinct CDR3 sequences, roughly 13% of them singletons. The sample was blood. The receptors here all came from a woman aged 18-29 years with Graves' hyperthyroidism.

Many counts were recorded for this clonotype. The CDR3 sequence is CASTLGAGDTEAFF. The DNA of the CDR3 is TGTGCCAGCACCTTGGGGGCGGGGGACACTGAAGCTTTCTTT. The chain joins TRBV6-1 to TRBJ1-1, with D possibly matching TRBD1 (6 bases). Trimming shortened V by 7 bases and J by 3 bases, and 15 bases separated the two germline ends. Germline V gives CDR1 MNHNS, CDR2 SASEGT. This CDR3 comprises 14 residues.

This clonotype was counted only a few times. Compared with germline, one end of the junction differs, possibly owing to a read error. The J gene is TRBJ1-1, the V gene TRBV5-8, with 7 nucleotides matching TRBD1. This CDR3 spans 13 amino acids. In germline, CDR1 is SGHTS, CDR2 YDEGEE. The CDR3 loop is CASSQGQNTEALF. The CDR3 DNA reads as TGTGCCAGCAGCCAGGGACAGAACACTGAAGCTCTCTTT.

The table lists this clonotype with a few counts. The chain recombines TRBV28 with TRBJ1-5, with D possibly matching TRBD1 (6 bases). This CDR3 region has 16 residues. Germline V gives CDR1 MDHEN, CDR2 SYDVKM. V lost 6 bases and J 4 bases, leaving 19 bases between the germline ends. Here the CDR3 reads CASSRVRGARNQPQHF. The CDR3 region has the DNA TGTGCCAGCAGCCGGGTTCGGGGGGCTCGAAATCAGCCCCAGCATTTT.

The chain joins TRBV10-3 to TRBJ1-2; maybe TRBD1 (6 bases). This CDR3 is built from 13 residues. Trimming shortened V by 7 bases and J by 6 bases, and 15 bases separated the two germline ends. Looked up from germline, CDR1 is ENHRY and CDR2 is SYGVKD. In DNA, the CDR3 is TGTGCCATCACCTCCACAGGGTCTCATGGCTACACCTTC. Its translation is CAITSTGSHGYTF.

The gene calls are TRBV5-1 and TRBJ1-4; D remains unclear. CDR1 and CDR2 (germline): SGHRS, YFSETQ. Trimming removed 2 bases from V and 0 bases from J, with 8 bases in between. The CDR3 length is 15 residues. The CDR3 is CASSLSSATNEKLFF. CDR3 nucleotides: TGCGCCAGCAGCTTAAGTTCAGCAACTAATGAAAAACTGTTTTTT.

This clonotype has a count of ten or more. This sequence joins TRBV3-1 and TRBJ1-2; 8 nucleotides agree with TRBD1. V gave up 0 bases and J gave up 7 bases; unmatched junction bases: 10. The CDR3 loop spans 16 amino acids. CDR1 is LGHDT and CDR2 is YNNKEL in the germline V gene (reference sequence). The CDR3 reads CASSQDSFQGARGYTF. As DNA, the CDR3 is TGTGCCAGCAGCCAAGATTCGTTTCAGGGGGCGCGTGGCTACACCTTC.

This clonotype was recorded at least ten times. This chain joins TRBV30 and TRBJ1-1; unclear D gene. The CDR3 loop spans 13 amino acids. Between the trimmed V and J ends, which lost 2 bases and 1 base, there was a span of 8 bases. CDR1 and CDR2 from the germline V gene are GTSNPN and SVGIG (reference sequence). The CDR3 spells CAWSSLPNTEAFF. CDR3 sequence (DNA): TGTGCCTGGAGTTCACTTCCGAACACTGAAGCTTTCTTT.